This T cell receptor beta chain stems from a study of blood T cell repertoires in COVID-19. Original data processing: Using reference gene primer amplification, nucleated cell counts were estimated. Method: immunoSEQ multiplex PCR; TCRdb's copy keeps in-frame clones and lacks some. V, J and clone size are those of that table, while D and trimming were read from the DNA. The sample comprises about 210,000 clones, roughly four fifths of which are singletons, and about an eighth rests with the top ten. The CDR3 totals 13 residues. Unmatched junction bases numbered 1, after V lost 5 bases and J lost 1 base. Germline CDR1 reads MRHNA; CDR2 reads SNTAGT.

Material for sequencing was peripheral blood. This TCR was recovered from a woman in her 40s with acute or convalescent COVID-19. The V call is TRBV6-4, the J call TRBJ2-7, with 8 bases identical to TRBD1. The CDR3 coding sequence is TGTGCCAGCAGTCGGGACAGGTCCTACGAGCAGTACTTC. Translating gives CASSRDRSYEQYF.